A selection of T cell receptor beta chains follows, all from one sample in a study of T-cell memory formation after mild COVID-19. TCRdb reprocessed the 5' RACE reads with MiXCR, giving one entry per CDR3 protein. This table holds approximately 490,000 distinct CDR3 sequences, about 20% found once. The sample consisted of PBMCs or a T cell subset sorted from them (not recorded which). The receptors were gathered from an adult woman who had mild COVID-19 (a few samples of this study predate the infection). Cell type and time point are not known. Each CDR3 is given with its conserved first and last residue. The D gene is left open where the match is weak. Clone sizes are given selectively: once, few, many, or a class where the clone is expanded.

clone_size j_call d_call v_call cdr3_aa cdr3_nt
few TRBJ2-7 - TRBV5-1 CASSFETSLYEQYF TGCGCCAGCAGCTTCGAAACGAGCCTCTACGAGCAGTACTTC
few TRBJ1-1 TRBD1 TRBV12-3/TRBV12-4 CASSFARGQAGTEAFF TGTGCCAGCAGTTTCGCCAGGGGGCAAGCGGGAACTGAAGCTTTCTTT
few TRBJ2-3 TRBD2 TRBV7-9 CASSSSSGLAGEFWTDTQYF TGTGCCAGCAGCTCCTCGTCAGGACTAGCGGGAGAATTTTGGACAGATACGCAGTATTTT
- TRBJ1-1 - TRBV6-5 CASSYSTAQGTEAFF TGTGCCAGCAGTTACTCGACCGCCCAGGGCACTGAAGCTTTCTTT
- TRBJ2-2 - TRBV6-2/TRBV6-3 CASSYSSGRVNTGELFF TGTGCCAGCAGTTACTCGAGCGGCAGGGTGAACACCGGGGAGCTGTTTTTT
few TRBJ1-1 - TRBV3-1 CASSQALKGEAFF TGTGCCAGCAGCCAGGCTTTAAAAGGTGAAGCTTTCTTT
- TRBJ2-7 TRBD2 TRBV28 CASSLSAGGSHEQYF TGTGCCAGCAGTTTATCGGCGGGGGGAAGTCACGAGCAGTACTTC
- TRBJ2-3 TRBD2 TRBV7-7 CASSLALAPFETQYF TGTGCCAGCAGCTTAGCACTAGCGCCATTCGAGACGCAGTATTTT
few TRBJ1-1 TRBD1 TRBV29-1 CSVPGTGGAWTEAFF TGCAGCGTGCCCGGGACAGGGGGCGCGTGGACTGAAGCTTTCTTT
- TRBJ1-1 - TRBV6-5 CASTWMGEAFF TGTGCCAGCACCTGGATGGGTGAAGCTTTCTTT
- TRBJ2-5 - TRBV18 CASSPGGAVTETQYF TGTGCCAGCTCACCGGGGGGCGCGGTTACGGAGACCCAGTACTTC
- TRBJ1-5 - TRBV7-2 CASSLGFGGNQPQHF TGTGCCAGCAGCTTAGGGTTTGGGGGGAATCAGCCCCAGCATTTT
few TRBJ1-5 - TRBV5-8 CASSLAKTGWGSNQPQHF TGTGCCAGCAGCTTGGCTAAAACAGGATGGGGGAGCAATCAGCCCCAGCATTTT
few TRBJ1-1 - TRBV7-3 CASSLTRADEAFF TGTGCCAGCAGCTTAACGCGGGCTGATGAAGCTTTCTTT
- TRBJ1-6 - TRBV7-6 CASSLEQANSPLHF TGTGCCAGCAGCTTAGAACAGGCGAATTCACCCCTCCACTTT
few TRBJ2-3 - TRBV7-9 CASFSTGGMDTQYF TGTGCCAGCTTCTCGACCGGGGGAATGGATACGCAGTATTTT
few TRBJ2-3 TRBD1 TRBV5-1 CASSLMDRGTDTQYF TGCGCCAGCAGCTTGATGGACAGGGGAACAGATACGCAGTATTTT
- TRBJ1-2 - TRBV6-2/TRBV6-3 CASQGAGFNYGYTF TGTGCCAGCCAGGGAGCGGGATTTAACTATGGCTACACCTTC
- TRBJ2-7 TRBD2 TRBV7-9 CASSFLAFRTSGDSGEQYF TGTGCCAGCAGCTTTTTGGCGTTTCGGACTAGCGGGGATTCGGGCGAGCAGTACTTC
- TRBJ2-3 - TRBV4-1 CASSQVSSGDSTDTQYF TGCGCCAGCAGCCAAGTCTCATCGGGGGACAGCACAGATACGCAGTATTTT
few TRBJ2-1 TRBD2 TRBV7-2 CASSPGTSHNEQFF TGTGCCAGCAGCCCCGGGACTAGCCACAATGAGCAGTTCTTC
- TRBJ2-7 TRBD2 TRBV6-5 CASSWGDYGYEQYF TGTGCCAGCAGTTGGGGGGACTATGGCTACGAGCAGTACTTC
- TRBJ2-1 TRBD2 TRBV12-3/TRBV12-4 CASSREIAGVGNEQFF TGTGCCAGCAGTCGCGAGATAGCGGGGGTAGGAAATGAGCAGTTCTTC
- TRBJ1-5 - TRBV27 CASSLSGHYQPQHF TGTGCCAGCAGTCTTTCAGGGCACTATCAGCCCCAGCATTTT
- TRBJ2-1 TRBD2 TRBV14 CASSHATGTSNEQFF TGTGCCAGCAGCCATGCGACCGGGACTAGCAATGAGCAGTTCTTC
few TRBJ1-1 - TRBV6-1 CASDRAGRTEAFF TGTGCCTCTGATCGGGCAGGGAGAACTGAAGCTTTCTTT
- TRBJ2-3 TRBD2 TRBV7-3 CASSTVLATSTDTQYF TGTGCCAGCAGCACCGTACTAGCGACCAGCACAGATACGCAGTATTTT
- TRBJ2-3 TRBD1 TRBV4-1 CASSPEQGATDTQYF TGCGCCAGCAGCCCCGAACAGGGGGCCACAGATACGCAGTATTTT
- TRBJ1-2 TRBD1 TRBV6-5 CASSYPGQGFGYTF TGTGCCAGCAGTTACCCGGGACAGGGGTTTGGCTACACCTTC
many TRBJ2-3 TRBD2 TRBV7-9 CASTPPGGRDTQYF TGTGCCAGCACCCCGCCGGGAGGCAGAGATACGCAGTATTTT
few TRBJ2-3 TRBD1 TRBV6-5 CASRYRGQDTQYF TGTGCCAGCAGGTACAGGGGGCAAGATACGCAGTATTTT
- TRBJ1-2 TRBD1 TRBV6-2/TRBV6-3 CASSLNPGQGGYGYTF TGTGCCAGCAGTCTAAACCCGGGACAGGGCGGCTATGGCTACACCTTC
- TRBJ1-5 - TRBV24-1 CATSDAAGYQPQHF TGTGCCACCAGTGATGCCGCGGGGTATCAGCCCCAGCATTTT
- TRBJ2-1 - TRBV11-2 CASSLRSIQQFF TGTGCCAGCAGCTTACGTAGTATTCAGCAGTTCTTC
- TRBJ1-1 - TRBV2 CASSERRYTEAFF TGTGCCAGCAGTGAGAGGAGGTACACTGAAGCTTTCTTT
few TRBJ2-1 - TRBV29-1 CSVAAGSYNEQFF TGCAGCGTGGCAGCGGGCTCCTACAATGAGCAGTTCTTC
few TRBJ2-1 - TRBV21-1 CASGGKWLEQFF TGTGCCAGCGGTGGGAAGTGGCTTGAGCAGTTCTTC
- TRBJ2-6 - TRBV5-6 CASSFLGGLSGANVLTF TGTGCCAGCAGCTTCCTGGGGGGGCTCTCTGGGGCCAACGTCCTGACTTTC
few TRBJ2-2 - TRBV27 CASLNLGAGELFF TGTGCCAGCCTCAATTTGGGGGCCGGGGAGCTGTTTTTT
many TRBJ2-7 TRBD2 TRBV9 CASSAQSRASGFYEQYF TGTGCCAGCAGCGCCCAATCACGGGCTAGCGGCTTCTACGAGCAGTACTTC
few TRBJ2-1 TRBD1 TRBV11-3 CASSQITGGEFF TGTGCCAGCAGCCAAATAACAGGGGGAGAGTTCTTC
- TRBJ2-5 - TRBV11-3 CASSLGAGRETQYF TGTGCCAGCAGCTTGGGGGCGGGAAGGGAGACCCAGTACTTC
many TRBJ2-3 TRBD2 TRBV7-9 CASSPEFTSGATTDTQYF TGTGCCAGCAGCCCCGAATTCACTAGCGGGGCGACGACAGATACGCAGTATTTT
few TRBJ2-5 - TRBV12-3/TRBV12-4 CASSFRGTQYF TGTGCCAGCAGTTTCCGGGGGACCCAGTACTTC
- TRBJ2-3 - TRBV5-1 CASTKDQTDTQYF TGCGCCAGCACCAAGGACCAGACAGATACGCAGTATTTT
few TRBJ2-7 TRBD1 TRBV3-1 CASSLADRGSYEQYF TGTGCCAGCAGCCTAGCTGACAGGGGAAGCTACGAGCAGTACTTC
- TRBJ1-5 - TRBV5-5 CASSLGITGPSAQHF TGTGCCAGCAGCTTGGGTATTACAGGCCCATCGGCCCAGCATTTT
- TRBJ2-5 TRBD1 TRBV19 CASSILGGWETQYF TGTGCCAGTAGTATTCTAGGGGGCTGGGAGACCCAGTACTTC
- TRBJ2-3 - TRBV5-1 CASSSAQVSTDTQYF TGCGCCAGCAGCTCCGCACAAGTTAGCACAGATACGCAGTATTTT
- TRBJ2-1 - TRBV19 CASSMLAREGNEQFF TGTGCCAGTAGTATGTTAGCCAGGGAAGGGAATGAGCAGTTCTTC
few TRBJ2-6 - TRBV24-1 CATSESSGANVLTF TGTGCCACCAGTGAATCCTCTGGGGCCAACGTCCTGACTTTC
many TRBJ1-5 - TRBV6-2/TRBV6-3 CASSPVLLPQHF TGTGCCAGCAGTCCTGTTTTGTTGCCCCAGCATTTT
- TRBJ2-7 TRBD2 TRBV18 CASSPQREYGEQYF TGTGCCAGCTCACCCCAGCGGGAATATGGCGAGCAGTACTTC